These 8 T cell receptor beta chains share one sample of origin, sequenced in a study of CD8 T cells in ankylosing spondylitis. A single record per CDR3 protein comes from TCRdb applying MiXCR to the 5' RACE reads. Seen here are roughly 220,000 distinct CDR3 sequences, 10% to 13% observed once, and the top ten hold roughly a fifth. Sequencing was done on a sample of blood, either unsorted or a sorted T cell fraction (not recorded which). The source is a male donor with ankylosing spondylitis or in good health (not recorded which).

This clonotype came up a few times. The chain employs TRBV11-1 and TRBJ1-1, with TRBD1 as a possible D gene (5 bases). V was pared by 1 base and J by 7 bases, with 10 bases between. The CDR3 consists of 13 residues. Germline-derived CDR1 and CDR2 are SGHAT and FQDESV (reference sequence). The CDR3 loop reads CASSLGGRIEAFF. The CDR3 nucleotides are TGTGCCAGCAGCTTAGGGGGCAGAATTGAAGCTTTCTTT.

This chain connects TRBV7-2 to TRBJ2-4; 8 positions match TRBD1. This CDR3 is built from 14 residues. Germline loops: CDR1 SGHTA, CDR2 FQGNSA. Losses at the gene ends were 8 bases for V and 6 bases for J; bases not matched to a gene: 9. The chain's CDR3 is CASGQGARGNIQYF. CDR3 DNA sequence: TGTGCCAGCGGCCAGGGGGCGCGAGGAAACATTCAGTACTTC.

Ten or more counts support this clonotype. The chain is built from TRBV5-1 and TRBJ1-1; 7 nucleotides align to TRBD1. Trimming cost V 5 bases and J 5 bases; bases outside gene matches: 9. This CDR3 has 14 amino acids. CDR1 is SGHRS, CDR2 YFSETQ, per germline. In DNA form, the CDR3 reads TGCGCCAGCAGACAAGGATCAGGGGGTACTGAAGCTTTCTTT. Translated: CASRQGSGGTEAFF.

The sample holds many counts of this clonotype. The V call is TRBV20-1, the J call TRBJ1-1, with no clear D. This CDR3 contains 14 residues. CDR1 and CDR2 (germline): DFQATT, SNEGSKA (reference sequence). Trimming stripped 2 bases from V and 4 bases from J, with 14 bases between. The CDR3 is CSARLQTDLTEAFF. The DNA for the CDR3 is TGCAGTGCTAGACTTCAAACGGACCTCACTGAAGCTTTCTTT.

This clonotype occurred many times. This chain joins TRBV7-9 and TRBJ1-2; D uncertain. Germline V lookup: CDR1 SEHNR, CDR2 FQNEAQ (reference sequence). V shed 5 bases and J shed 0 bases, with 10 bases lying between them. The CDR3 is 14 amino acids. The CDR3 DNA reads TGTGCCAGCAGCCCCGGGAGAGCTAACTATGGCTACACCTTC. It translates to CASSPGRANYGYTF. The entire variable domain, with the rest obtained from reference TRBV7-9 and TRBJ1-2, is as follows: DTGVSQNPRHKITKRGQNVTFRCDPISEHNRLYWYRQTLGQGPEFLTYFQNEAQLEKSRLLSDRFSAERPKGSFSTLEIQRTEQGDSAMYLCASSPGRANYGYTFGSGTRLTVV.

This clonotype was observed a few times. V is TRBV9 and J is TRBJ2-1, with D possibly matching TRBD2 (5 bases). The germline V gene encodes CDR1 SGDLS and CDR2 YYNGEE. The CDR3 is 14 amino acids. Trimming left V 6 bases short and J 6 bases short, with 16 bases between. The CDR3 loop is CASNEGFPRNEQFF. In nucleotides, the CDR3 is TGTGCCAGCAACGAGGGCTTCCCTCGCAATGAGCAGTTCTTC.

This clonotype has ten or more counts. J is TRBJ1-5 and V is TRBV7-9; 10 bases are a match to TRBD1. Germline CDR1 reads SEHNR; CDR2 reads FQNEAQ (reference sequence). The CDR3 length is 17 residues. J was trimmed by 2 bases and V by 5 bases; bases with no gene match: 9. Written as DNA, the CDR3 is TGTGCCAGCAGCGGGGGACAGGGGACCGCAGGCAATCAGCCCCAGCATTTT. The encoded protein is CASSGGQGTAGNQPQHF.

The chain recombines TRBV3-1 with TRBJ2-1; TRBD2 matches at 10 bases. V lost 2 bases and J lost 6; bases outside the gene matches: 4. Germline V gene lookup returns CDR1 LGHDT and CDR2 YNNKEL (reference sequence). There are 15 residues in the CDR3. The CDR3: CASSQQLAGANEQFF. The CDR3, as DNA: TGTGCCAGCAGCCAACAGCTAGCGGGGGCCAATGAGCAGTTCTTC.